Included here is one T cell receptor beta chain sequence, with context. This entry comes from a study of blood T cell repertoires in COVID-19. The overall study: T cells, B-cell-depleted T cells, or PBMCs supplied cDNA or gDNA.

The V gene's germline CDR1 is MNHEY and CDR2 SMNVEV (reference sequence). V lost 6 bases and J lost 0, with 12 bases in between. The CDR3 has 15 residues. Data came from immunoSEQ multiplex PCR; TCRdb stores just in-frame clones and leaves some out. The sample yields about 400,000 clones, roughly 90% seen once. V is TRBV27 and J is TRBJ1-5; D unresolved. The sequenced sample consisted of PBMCs or T cells enriched from blood (not recorded which). The sequence derives from a woman aged 30 to 39 with acute COVID-19. CDR3: CASSPFGGSNQPQHF. The DNA of the CDR3 is TGTGCCAGCAGCCCATTCGGCGGTAGCAATCAGCCCCAGCATTTT.